This T cell receptor beta chain was observed in a study of cytomegalovirus exposure and HLA in healthy donors. Study-wide points: Reportedly, diagnosis of cytomegalovirus status by the classifier showed high specificity and sensitivity. The listing of 160 or so TCR beta chains classed them as cytomegalovirus-associated. It was confirmed in vitro that a few of the CMV-associated chains were specific for CMV antigens.

This clone was seen just once. The antigen is undetermined. Generated by immunoSEQ multiplex PCR, the TCRdb table keeps only in-frame clones and is missing some. Here the sample spans around 130,000 clones, about nine tenths being singletons. The sequence came from a man aged 30 to 39 in good health and CMV-seronegative. The sequencing sample was made of PBMCs.

The DNA for the CDR3 is TGCAGCGCCGCTGAGGGCGCCGGGGAGCTGTTTTTT. Encoded protein: CSAAEGAGELFF. V usage is TRBV29-1 and J usage is TRBJ2-2; TRBD2 might be the D (5 bases). The germline V gene has CDR1 SQVTM and CDR2 ANQGSEA. CDR3 length: 12 amino acids. V was shortened by 7 bases and J by 6 bases, with 12 bases between the two germline ends.